The clone carrying this T cell receptor beta chain was counted between two and nine times. Amplification used 60 Vbeta primers and 13 Jbeta primers. Clones were read by immunoSEQ multiplex PCR, and TCRdb kept only the in-frame ones, dropping some. The sample shows about 160,000 clones, roughly 72% of them seen only once. The sample is drawn from a study of cytomegalovirus exposure and HLA in healthy donors. The donors gave bone marrow, and they were healthy. Germline CDR1 reads MRHNA; CDR2 reads SNTAGT. This CDR3 region has 15 residues. V was trimmed by 6 bases and J by 5 bases, leaving 19 bases between them.

The source of this sequence is a man aged 40-55 years in good health and CMV-seropositive. The material sequenced was PBMCs. The J gene is TRBJ1-2, the V gene TRBV6-4, with D maybe TRBD1 (6 bases). The CDR3 here is CASSPQGRGGYGYTF. The CDR3 region has the DNA TGTGCCAGCAGCCCTCAGGGCAGGGGAGGGTATGGCTACACCTTC.